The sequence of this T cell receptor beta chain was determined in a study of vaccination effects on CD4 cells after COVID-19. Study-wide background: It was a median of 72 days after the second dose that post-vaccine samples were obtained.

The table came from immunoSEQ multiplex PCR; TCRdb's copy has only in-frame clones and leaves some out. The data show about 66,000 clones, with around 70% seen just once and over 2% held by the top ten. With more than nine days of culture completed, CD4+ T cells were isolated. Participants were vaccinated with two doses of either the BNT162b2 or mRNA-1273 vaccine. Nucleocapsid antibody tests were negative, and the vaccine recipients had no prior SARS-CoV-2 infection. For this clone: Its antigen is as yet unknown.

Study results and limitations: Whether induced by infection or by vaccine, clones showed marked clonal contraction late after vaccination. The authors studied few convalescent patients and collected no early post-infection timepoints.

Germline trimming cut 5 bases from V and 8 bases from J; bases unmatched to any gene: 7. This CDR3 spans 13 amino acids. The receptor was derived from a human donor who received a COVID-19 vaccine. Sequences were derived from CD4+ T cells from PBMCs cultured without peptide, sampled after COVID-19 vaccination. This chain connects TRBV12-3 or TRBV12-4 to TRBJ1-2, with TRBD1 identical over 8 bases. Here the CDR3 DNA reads TGTGCCAGCAGTGATCGACAGGGGAAAGGCTACACCTTC. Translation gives CASSDRQGKGYTF.